This TCR beta chain was identified during a study of T cell responses to AZD1222 COVID-19 vaccine. Points from the study as a whole: Only a handful of AZD1222 recipients tested seropositive at baseline. Only after the peak T cell response were repertoires sampled. Reportedly, close to half of spike-specific TCRs are directed against unmutated variant regions.

Details on this clone: The antigen remains undetermined.

TCRdb's copy holds only in-frame clones and misses some; the assay was immunoSEQ multiplex PCR. This table holds about 180,000 clones, around 94% found once. Sequenced material: peripheral blood, taken 28 days after the second AZD1222 dose. The sequence derives from an adult who received the AZD1222 COVID-19 vaccine.

The CDR3 DNA is TGTGCCAGCAGAGGGGTGACGTCCACTGAAGCTTTCTTT. Translating gives CASRGVTSTEAFF. V and J are TRBV2 and TRBJ1-1; maybe TRBD1 (5 bases). Germline loops: CDR1 SNHLY, CDR2 FYNNEI. Trimming shortened V by 6 bases and J by 4 bases, and 12 bases separated the two germline ends. The CDR3 spans 13 residues.